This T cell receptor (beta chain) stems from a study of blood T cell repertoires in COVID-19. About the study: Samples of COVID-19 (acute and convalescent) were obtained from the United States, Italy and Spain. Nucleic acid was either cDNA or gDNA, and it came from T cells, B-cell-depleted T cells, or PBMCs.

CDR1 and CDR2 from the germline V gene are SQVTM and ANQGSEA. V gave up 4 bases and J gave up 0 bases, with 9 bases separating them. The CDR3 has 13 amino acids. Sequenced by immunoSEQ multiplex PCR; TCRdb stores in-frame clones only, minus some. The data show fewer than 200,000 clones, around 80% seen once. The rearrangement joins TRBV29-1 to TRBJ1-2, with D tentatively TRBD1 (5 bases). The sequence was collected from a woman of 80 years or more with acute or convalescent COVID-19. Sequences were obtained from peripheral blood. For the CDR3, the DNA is TGCAGCGTTGTAGGGGAAGCTAACTATGGCTACACCTTC. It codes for CSVVGEANYGYTF.